This T cell receptor (beta chain) is from a study of T cell responses to AZD1222 COVID-19 vaccine (dated by TCRdb to the early 2020s). Broadly, across the study: AZD1222 recipients with second doses at about 4 weeks or about 12 weeks were pooled, because spike-specific TCR depth and breadth did not differ between schedules. A total of 233 trial participants underwent TCR sequencing, of whom 207 had received two doses of AZD1222 and about 25 had received two doses of the MenACWY control vaccine. Trial participants were enrolled by age into subgroups of 18-55, 56-69 and 70-plus years, and roughly 150, 30 and 60 TCR-sequenced participants, respectively, were included in these subgroups. The full study reports these points: No day 14 peak-response samples were available, so repertoires were characterized only after the peak T cell response. Nearly half of unique spike-specific TCRs reportedly recognized epitopes outside regions mutated in the B.1.351 and B.1.1.7 variants. Only 5 to 7 AZD1222 recipients were SARS-CoV-2 seropositive at baseline, limiting conclusions about previously exposed vaccinees. Vaccine-associated CD4 TCRs spanned the whole spike protein, with dominant responses in regions 160-218 and 743-854. Spike-specific TCR breadth and depth rose significantly after two AZD1222 doses compared with day 0 and with MenACWY recipients. Most participants were white British and females outnumbered males, and the authors suggested that clonal diversity may have been underestimated. In the small 56-69-year group, the increase in depth fell short of significance, most likely because of low power.

The CDR3 regions of human TCRbeta chains were analyzed by immunosequencing. In the paper's pipeline: Repertoire TCRs were checked for matches against a reference library of SARS-CoV-2-specific TCRs that had been generated using the MIRA antigen-specificity platform. Breadth was defined as the fraction of unique TCRs that were SARS-CoV-2-associated, and depth was defined as the fraction of total T cells that were SARS-CoV-2-associated. Using the MIRA data, each spike-specific TCR was assigned both to the spike region to which the TCR was reactive and to a CD4 or CD8 class. Log10-transformed breadth and depth values were compared by one-way ANOVA with Sidak's multiple comparisons tests. This is the immuneACCESS table as TCRdb keeps it, with only in-frame sequences that have V and J called. A part of the clones is gone; compared with another copy, unresolved V genes explain less than half, and the rest is unexplained. V and J calls and clone size are given by that table; D and trimming were obtained from the DNA. In this sample the table shows about 150,000 clones, around 90% of which occur a single time. The top ten constitute about 1.5% of the sample.

The time point label for this specimen denotes: baseline before first vaccination. Vaccinee samples came from UK trials COV001 and COV002, including a single-blind randomized controlled phase 2/3 trial of AZD1222 (ChAdOx1 nCoV-19) in healthy adults. For TCRbeta chain sequencing, PBMC samples from trial participants were taken at day 0 and at day 28 after the second dose. In the case of this clone: Its antigen remains unidentified. Within one base of it there is no much larger clone, and no base qualities were kept.

The starting material was peripheral blood, obtained on day 0 of AZD1222 vaccination. The receptor was isolated from an adult in good health.

The CDR3 region: CASSPIRTDTGELFF. DNA sequence: TGTGCCAGCTCACCAATTCGGACGGACACCGGGGAGCTGTTTTTT. The chain is assembled from TRBV18 and TRBJ2-2; no confident D gene assignment can be made. CDR1 and CDR2 are read off the germline V gene as KGHSH and LQKENI. The CDR3 holds 15 amino acids from the cysteine to the phenylalanine. Only the CDR3 DNA stays, 45 bases, in frame from base 1. V was cut back by 2 bases and J by 3 bases, leaving a gap of 10 bases between them.